This T cell receptor (beta chain) was sequenced in a study of PD-L1 blockade in urothelial cancer. Study-level background: Bladder-origin urothelial cancer in males covered most of the roughly 29 patients.

Time point described: peripheral blood 6 weeks after treatment start. Spiking of synthetic TCR analog templates was performed in each PCR. Sequencing was performed with immunoSEQ multiplex PCR; in TCRdb, only in-frame clones are kept and a portion is missing. Of 40,000 to 45,000 clones listed, 83% are singletons. Germline V gene lookup returns CDR1 LNHDA and CDR2 SQIVND (reference sequence). The ends were cut back, 7 bases at V and 0 bases at J, with 13 bases in the middle. The CDR3 covers 15 residues. The material was PBMCs, obtained around atezolizumab (anti-PD-L1) treatment. This sequence originates from a man in his 60s with urothelial cancer. This chain joins TRBV19 and TRBJ2-1, with D possibly TRBD2 on 5 matching bases. As DNA, the CDR3 is TGTGCCAGTAATGAATTCGGGAACTCCTACAATGAGCAGTTCTTC. Translating gives CASNEFGNSYNEQFF.